A single sample gave rise to the 29 T cell receptor beta chains below, sequenced in a study of shared clonotypes between healthy human individuals. The table came from immunoSEQ multiplex PCR; TCRdb's copy has only in-frame clones and leaves some out. The sample consists of 400,000 to 550,000 clones, roughly 85% of them appearing once. Sequenced sample: PBMCs. These receptors were taken from a woman between 40 and 55 years old in good health. Some clones in this sample may be carry-over from other donors' samples.

This sequence joins TRBV19 and TRBJ2-7; D is unclear. CDR1 is LNHDA and CDR2 is SQIVND in the germline V gene (reference sequence). The CDR3 covers 15 residues. V lost 5 bases and J lost 3, with 17 bases in between. CDR3 nucleotide sequence: TGTGCCAGTAGTCCACCAGGAGCCTACCTCTACGAGCAGTACTTC. Its protein product is CASSPPGAYLYEQYF.

V gene TRBV6-6 combines with J gene TRBJ2-5; 7 nucleotides align to TRBD2. Germline V gene lookup returns CDR1 MNHNY and CDR2 SVGAGI (reference sequence). V shed 5 bases and J 7 bases; nucleotides not matched to a gene: 13. The length of the CDR3 is 15 residues. The CDR3 nucleotides read TGTGCCAGCAGTGAGTCGGCGGGAGCCTGGGGGACCCAGTACTTC. This codes for CASSESAGAWGTQYF.

Here the CDR3 DNA reads TGTGCCAGCAGCCGCCGGGGGCAGGGGACTAGCACAGATACGCAGTATTTT. Translation: CASSRRGQGTSTDTQYF. The chain links TRBV7-3 to TRBJ2-3, with D tentatively TRBD1 or TRBD2 (6 bases each). CDR1 is SGHTA, CDR2 FQGTGA, per germline. The CDR3 is 17 amino acids. V was cut by 5 bases and J by 0 bases, with 18 bases left in between.

This clone was counted only a few times. The chain couples TRBV30 to TRBJ1-2; 10 nucleotides line up with TRBD1. V gave up 2 bases and J gave up 2 bases; unmatched junction bases: 2. Germline-derived CDR1 and CDR2 are GTSNPN and SVGIG (reference sequence). The CDR3 totals 14 residues. CDR3 in DNA: TGTGCCTGGAGTCCGGACAGGGGGAACTATGGCTACACCTTC. Translation: CAWSPDRGNYGYTF.

The chain joins TRBV28 to TRBJ1-5; D possibly corresponds to TRBD1 (6 bases). The germline V gene has CDR1 MDHEN and CDR2 SYDVKM. Trimming removed 3 bases at V and 9 bases at J, with 24 bases between. This CDR3 region has 17 residues. CDR3 sequence reads: CASSLSYARGFKWPQHF. CDR3 nucleotides: TGTGCCAGCAGTTTGTCGTATGCCAGGGGCTTCAAATGGCCCCAGCATTTT.

The chain recombines TRBV6-6 with TRBJ2-5; 7 bases fit TRBD1. TRBJ2-7 matches the DNA end more closely, so the J call is doubtful. CDR1 is MNHNY and CDR2 is SVGAGI in the germline V gene (reference sequence). The CDR3 runs to 15 residues. This CDR3 reads CASSTYRGGSYEQYF. CDR3 in DNA: TGTGCCAGCAGTACCTACAGGGGTGGGTCCTACGAGCAGTACTTC.

This sequence joins TRBV19 and TRBJ2-3, with D uncertain. The V and J ends lost 5 bases and 5 bases respectively, with 11 bases between them. The CDR3 covers 13 residues. Germline lookup yields CDR1 LNHDA and CDR2 SQIVND (reference sequence). The CDR3 loop is CASSPRFEDTQYF. The DNA for the CDR3 is TGTGCCAGTAGTCCCAGATTTGAAGATACGCAGTATTTT.

This chain links TRBV27 with TRBJ2-7, with 8 nucleotides matching TRBD1. The germline gives CDR1 MNHEY, CDR2 SMNVEV (reference sequence). The V gene end was trimmed by 8 bases and the J gene end by 4 bases; junction bases not matched to a gene: 7. The CDR3 has 13 amino acids. The CDR3 sequence: CASAGRGPYEQYF. The CDR3 nucleotides are TGTGCCAGCGCCGGCAGGGGGCCGTACGAGCAGTACTTC.

This chain links TRBV5-6 with TRBJ2-1; 13 nucleotides align to TRBD2. The CDR3 sequence is 16 residues long. The germline CDR1 and CDR2 sequences are SGHDT and YYEEEE. The V gene end was trimmed by 2 bases and the J gene end by 10 bases; junction bases not matched to a gene: 9. The chain's CDR3 is CASSFFRTSGSPEQFF. CDR3 bases: TGTGCCAGCAGCTTTTTCCGGACTAGCGGGAGCCCGGAGCAGTTCTTC.

This rearrangement joins TRBV9 to TRBJ2-1; TRBD2 matches at 12 bases. The germline gives CDR1 SGDLS, CDR2 YYNGEE. This CDR3 contains 15 residues. V was pared by 5 bases and J by 3 bases, with 3 bases of the junction left unmatched. This CDR3 is CASSELAGGYNEQFF. The CDR3 nucleotides are TGTGCCAGCAGTGAACTAGCGGGAGGCTACAATGAGCAGTTCTTC.

This clone has at least ten counts. The chain combines TRBV5-6 with TRBJ1-1; D is undetermined. Trimming removed 6 bases from V and 0 bases from J, with 6 bases in between. This CDR3 region has 12 residues. Germline V CDR1 and CDR2: SGHDT, YYEEEE. CDR3: CASIGMNTEAFF. In DNA form, the CDR3 reads TGTGCCAGCATCGGGATGAACACTGAAGCTTTCTTT.

V gene TRBV28 combines with J gene TRBJ1-5; no firm D call. CDR1 is MDHEN and CDR2 is SYDVKM in the germline V gene. There are 11 residues in the CDR3. Trimming removed 5 bases at V and 10 bases at J, with 9 bases between. The CDR3: CASSGQSPQHF. The CDR3, as DNA: TGTGCCAGCAGTGGTCAGTCTCCCCAGCATTTT.

The rearrangement uses TRBV7-3 and TRBJ1-1; maybe TRBD1 (5 bases). CDR1 and CDR2 from the germline V gene are SGHTA and FQGTGA. The V gene lost 5 bases and the J gene lost 2 bases, with 9 bases spanning the gap. The length of the CDR3 is 13 residues. CDR3 sequence reads: CASSPGLNTEAFF. For the CDR3, the DNA is TGTGCCAGCAGCCCGGGACTCAACACTGAAGCTTTCTTT.

This chain links TRBV18 with TRBJ1-1, with D uncertain. V lost 2 bases and J 6 bases, leaving 13 bases between the germline ends. Germline V gives CDR1 KGHSH, CDR2 LQKENI. CDR3 length equals 14 residues. CDR3 sequence: CASSPSVGGSEAFF. Written as DNA, the CDR3 is TGTGCCAGCTCACCATCGGTAGGAGGCTCTGAAGCTTTCTTT.

The chain couples TRBV29-1 to TRBJ2-3, with 7 bases matching TRBD1. Germline V gene sequence: CDR1 SQVTM, CDR2 ANQGSEA. With V trimmed by 7 bases and J by 1 base, 2 bases remained unmatched. The CDR3 is made up of 12 amino acids. The CDR3 spells CSAGQGTDTQYF. CDR3 nucleotide sequence: TGCAGCGCTGGACAGGGCACAGATACGCAGTATTTT.

The chain uses TRBV9 and TRBJ2-3; 7 bases fit TRBD2. Germline CDR1 SGDLS, CDR2 YYNGEE. V shed 0 bases and J 6 bases; nucleotides not matched to a gene: 7. This CDR3 has 15 amino acids. The CDR3 DNA reads TGTGCCAGCAGCGTAGTAGGCGGGAGTGGGGATACGCAGTATTTT. Encoded protein: CASSVVGGSGDTQYF.

The chain carries TRBV28 and TRBJ2-3; D perhaps matches TRBD2 (6 bases). Trimming took off 7 bases at V and 6 bases at J, with 14 bases between the two ends. This CDR3 region has 13 residues. Germline V gene lookup returns CDR1 MDHEN and CDR2 SYDVKM. The CDR3 DNA is TGTGCCAGCACCTCCCAGACTAGTGATACGCAGTATTTT. Its protein product is CASTSQTSDTQYF.

The chain uses TRBV15 and TRBJ2-7; D is unclear. Trimming shortened V by 5 bases and J by 0 bases, and 11 bases separated the two germline ends. This CDR3 contains 14 residues. From germline, CDR1 is LNHNV and CDR2 YYDKDF (reference sequence). CDR3 sequence (DNA): TGTGCCACCAGCTCCAAGGGTCACTCCTACGAGCAGTACTTC. This gives the protein CATSSKGHSYEQYF. Using reference TRBV15 and TRBJ2-7 for the parts outside the CDR3, the full variable domain is DAMVIQNPRYQVTQFGKPVTLSCSQTLNHNVMYWYQQKSSQAPKLLFHYYDKDFNNEADTPDNFQSRRPNTSFCFLDIRSPGLGDTAMYLCATSSKGHSYEQYFGPGTRLTVT.

The rearrangement uses TRBV28 and TRBJ2-7; 10 positions match TRBD1. V lost 2 bases, J lost 4 bases, and 8 bases stayed unmatched. Germline CDR1 is MDHEN and CDR2 is SYDVKM. This CDR3 has 16 residues. The CDR3 DNA reads TGTGCCAGCAGTTTAGAGGGACAGGGGCTCAAATACGAGCAGTACTTC. The encoded protein is CASSLEGQGLKYEQYF.

The gene calls are TRBV7-3 and TRBJ1-2; D is possibly TRBD1 (5 bases). The CDR3 spans 12 residues. V dropped 3 bases and J dropped 8 bases, with 10 bases sitting between them. The V gene's germline CDR1 is SGHTA and CDR2 FQGTGA. The CDR3 sequence: CASSFQGGGYTF. As DNA, the CDR3 is TGTGCCAGCAGCTTTCAGGGCGGCGGCTACACCTTC.

About this clone itself: One end of the junction does not line up with germline, which may come from a read error. This chain links TRBV18 with TRBJ2-3, with 8 bases aligning to TRBD1. Looked up from germline, CDR1 is KGHSH and CDR2 is LQKENI. The CDR3 is made up of 16 amino acids. CDR3 protein: CASSFTGTGGTDTQYF. The CDR3 DNA sequence: TGTGCCAGCTCATTTACAGGGACAGGAGGCACAGATACACAGTATTTT.

This chain connects TRBV27 to TRBJ2-5, with 8 bases aligning to TRBD1. Near its end, the DNA agrees better with TRBJ2-7, so the J call may be wrong. Germline lookup yields CDR1 MNHEY and CDR2 SMNVEV (reference sequence). The CDR3 spans 17 residues. The CDR3 DNA follows: TGTGCCAGCAGTCTTTTACCGACCGGACAGGGATCCTACGAGCAGTACTTC. It is translated as CASSLLPTGQGSYEQYF.

This chain uses TRBV11-3 with TRBJ1-1; no firm D call. V was pared by 5 bases and J by 4 bases, with 11 bases between. There are 13 residues in the CDR3. In germline, CDR1 is SGHNT, CDR2 YENEEA. Here the CDR3 DNA reads TGTGCCAGCAGCCTTGAGCCTGGCACTGAAGCTTTCTTT. This translates into CASSLEPGTEAFF.

This clone has only one observation. The rearrangement joins TRBV28 to TRBJ2-2; D is ambiguous. This CDR3 is 14 amino acids long. Trimming removed 10 bases at V and 2 bases at J, with 14 bases between. Germline-derived CDR1 and CDR2 are MDHEN and SYDVKM. CDR3 nucleotides: TGTGCCACCCGCATGGCAGCCAACACCGGGGAGCTGTTTTTT. This codes for CATRMAANTGELFF.

This sequence joins TRBV6-1 and TRBJ1-2, with D tentatively TRBD1 (5 bases). There are 14 residues in the CDR3. Looked up from germline, CDR1 is MNHNS and CDR2 is SASEGT. With 7 bases removed from V and 0 bases from J, the gap between germline ends came to 12 bases. The DNA for the CDR3 is TGTGCCAGCACTCCGGGACCCGCTAACTATGGCTACACCTTC. Amino acid sequence: CASTPGPANYGYTF.

As regards this clone: Other DNA sequences in the same sample also yield this CDR3. J is TRBJ2-1 and V is TRBV9; 9 nucleotides agree with TRBD2. CDR3 length: 14 amino acids. In germline, CDR1 is SGDLS, CDR2 YYNGEE. The V segment lost 1 base and the J segment 4 bases; nucleotides outside the gene matches: 0. The CDR3 nucleotides are TGTGCCAGCAGCGTAAGCGGGAGGTACAATGAGCAGTTCTTC. As protein: CASSVSGRYNEQFF.

The chain links TRBV10-3 to TRBJ2-3, with 10 bases matching TRBD2. Germline V gene data show CDR1 as ENHRY and CDR2 as SYGVKD. J gave up 0 bases and V 0 bases, and 12 bases lay outside the gene matches. The CDR3 is made up of 20 amino acids. The CDR3 spells CAISESTGVAGGKSTDTQYF. The CDR3 bases are TGTGCCATCAGTGAGTCGACGGGGGTAGCGGGAGGCAAGAGCACAGATACGCAGTATTTT.

The V call is TRBV28, the J call TRBJ1-4, with D perhaps TRBD1 (5 bases). This CDR3 spans 15 amino acids. The germline V gene encodes CDR1 MDHEN and CDR2 SYDVKM. Deletions cut 9 bases from V and 0 bases from J, with 14 bases between. The DNA of the CDR3 is TGTGCCAGTTGGCCGACAGCTGCAACTAATGAAAAACTGTTTTTT. Protein: CASWPTAATNEKLFF.

This chain joins TRBV5-1 and TRBJ1-4, with 7 bases matching TRBD1. Germline loops: CDR1 SGHRS, CDR2 YFSETQ. The junction had 4 bases not matched to a gene; V was cut back by 0 bases and J by 8 bases. The CDR3 spans 14 residues. CDR3 coding DNA: TGCGCCAGCAGCTTGGCGCAGGGGGTGGAAAAACTGTTTTTT. Translating it yields CASSLAQGVEKLFF.